The clone carrying this T cell receptor (beta chain) came up many times. Its target is not known. The sample originates from a study of molecular identifiers for immune sequencing clone quantification. Turning to the study itself: Replicate RNA from 20,000 or 100,000 naive CD8 T cells formed five aliquots; four were sequenced. General study points: Clonotypes surpassing 20 RNA copies contained over 99% of effector molecules, versus under 1% in naive cells.

V gave up 0 bases and J gave up 3 bases; unmatched junction bases: 2. The length of the CDR3 is 14 residues. Germline CDR1 is SQVTM and CDR2 is ANQGSEA. Previously described methods and listed TCR primers produced bulk TCR libraries. TCRdb itself ran the PCR reads through MiXCR, one entry per CDR3 protein. The data hold roughly 320,000 distinct CDR3 sequences, with roughly 24% observed a single time. This chain links TRBV29-1 with TRBJ2-7; TRBD1 aligns across 10 bases. This clonotype originated in a human donor in good health. Some libraries in this study had Jurkat cell RNA spiked in. The sequenced sample consisted of naive CD8+ T cells from blood, with Jurkat cell RNA spiked in. Subset given: FACS-sorted CD8+CD4-CCR7+CD45RA+ naive T cells. The chain's CDR3 is CSVEDRDRGYEQYF. For the CDR3, the DNA is TGCAGCGTTGAAGATCGGGACAGGGGCTACGAGCAGTACTTC.